At least ten counts were recorded for the clone carrying this TCR beta chain. Individually, TCR cDNA molecules were each labelled with a unique molecular identifier. TCRdb recomputed calls from the 5' RACE reads with MiXCR, one row per CDR3 protein. This table has approximately 49,000 distinct CDR3 sequences, over 4.5% appearing once. The sample belongs to a study of spatial heterogeneity in lung cancer. Study in general: For the average unique TCR and UMI combination, more than 9.5 occurrences appeared in raw reads.

J was trimmed by 1 base and V by 4 bases; bases with no gene match: 3. Per germline, CDR1 SEHNR and CDR2 FQNEAQ (reference sequence). This CDR3 is built from 14 residues. Time point denoted: sample taken at primary tumor resection. The donor population consisted of some 70 patients with untreated, early-stage non-small cell lung cancer. Unsorted whole RNA samples from tumor, nontumor lung or frozen PBMC were sequenced. The chain links TRBV7-9 to TRBJ1-2, with 7 bases that match TRBD1. The clonotype was recovered from a male donor with early-stage non-small cell lung cancer. This material consisted of PBMCs, taken at surgery. The CDR3 spells CASSWGQHNYGYTF. The CDR3 region has the DNA TGTGCCAGCAGCTGGGGACAGCATAACTATGGCTACACCTTC.